This T cell receptor (beta chain) comes out of a study of T cells in localized non-small cell lung cancer. The V gene's germline CDR1 is GTSNPN and CDR2 SVGIG (reference sequence). This CDR3 contains 13 residues. Trimming left V 0 bases short and J 7 bases short, with 13 bases between. The protocol was immunoSEQ multiplex PCR, while the TCRdb copy is restricted to in-frame clones and leaves out a portion. The sample consists of about 830 clones, 24% of them appearing once. The sample was lung tumor tissue, taken before any cancer treatment. The clonotype comes from a female donor older than 55 with stage I lung adenocarcinoma. The chain has TRBV30 and TRBJ2-7; D is ambiguous. In DNA, the CDR3 is TGTGCCTGGAGTGTACTGGGGATGGGTGAGCAGTACGTC. Protein sequence: CAWSVLGMGEQYV.